This T cell receptor (beta chain) originates from a study of blood T cell repertoires in COVID-19. Method: immunoSEQ multiplex PCR; TCRdb's copy keeps in-frame clones and lacks some. The sample records 180,000 or so clones, approximately 83% being singletons. Germline CDR1 LGHNA, CDR2 YNFKEQ. The CDR3 runs to 14 residues. V was clipped by 1 base and J by 7 bases; unmatched bases: 1. Sample: PBMCs or T cells enriched from blood (not recorded which). The clonotype originates from a man aged 40-49 years who had recovered from COVID-19. This chain connects TRBV4-2 to TRBJ1-6, with TRBD1 matching over 7 bases. In DNA form, the CDR3 reads TGTGCCAGCAGCCAAGCACAGGGGAATTCACCCCTCCACTTT. This translates into CASSQAQGNSPLHF.